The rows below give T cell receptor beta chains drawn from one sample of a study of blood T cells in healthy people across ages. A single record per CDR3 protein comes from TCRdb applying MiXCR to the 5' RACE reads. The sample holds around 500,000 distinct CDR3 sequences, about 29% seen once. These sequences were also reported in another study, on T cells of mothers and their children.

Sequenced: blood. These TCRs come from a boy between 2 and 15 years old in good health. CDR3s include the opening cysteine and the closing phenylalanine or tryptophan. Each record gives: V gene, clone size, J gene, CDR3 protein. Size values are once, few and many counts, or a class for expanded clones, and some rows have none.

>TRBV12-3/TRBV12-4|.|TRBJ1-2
CASSLVRAPYGYTF
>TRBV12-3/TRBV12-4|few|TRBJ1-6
CASSWTAGNSPLHF
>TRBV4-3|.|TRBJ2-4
CASSQVGFTTGNIQYF
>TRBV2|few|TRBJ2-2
CASSDRTPGELFF
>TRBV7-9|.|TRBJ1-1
CASSLGPGWSTEAFF
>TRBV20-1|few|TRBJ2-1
CSAPTSGNYNEQFF
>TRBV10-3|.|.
CAINPTEGYEQYF
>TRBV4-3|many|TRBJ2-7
CASSQQLAGVYEQYF
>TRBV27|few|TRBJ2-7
CASSPAGSWVQYF
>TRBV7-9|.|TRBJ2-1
CASSFRLGLESYNEQFF
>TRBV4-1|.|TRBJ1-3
CASSHRLRTGGNTIYF
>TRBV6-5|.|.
CASMGLNLEQYF
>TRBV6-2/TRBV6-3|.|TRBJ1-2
CASSYSAGGYTF
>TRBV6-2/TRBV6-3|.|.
CASSPSVGRKNEQFF
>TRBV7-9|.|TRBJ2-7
CASSLGVAGTTYEQYF
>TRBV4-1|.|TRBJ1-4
CASSKEGPPGLFF
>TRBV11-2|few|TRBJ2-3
CASSSGRSTDTQYF
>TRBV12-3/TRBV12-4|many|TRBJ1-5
CASTTTTGGAQPQHF
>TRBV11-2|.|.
CASSLDPSGRYYNEQFF
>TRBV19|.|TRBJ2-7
CASSSRGTEQYF
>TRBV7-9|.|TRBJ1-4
CASSRRQGNEKLFF
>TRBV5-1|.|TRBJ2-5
CASSSQAWETQYF
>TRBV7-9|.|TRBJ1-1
CASSSVQGARAEAFF
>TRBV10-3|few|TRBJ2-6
CATTDISGANVLTF
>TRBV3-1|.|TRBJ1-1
CAGSQVALAMNTEAFF
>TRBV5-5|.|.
CASSYRSRVDNEQFF
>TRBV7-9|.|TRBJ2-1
CASSRGDRGLDEQFF
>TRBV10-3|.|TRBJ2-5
CAISEGQVTQETQYF
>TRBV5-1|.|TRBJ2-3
CASSLAWAGDGTDTQYF
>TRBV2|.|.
CASRAMGQGKLNEQFF
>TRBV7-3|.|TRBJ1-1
CASSTGTGGAGTEAFF
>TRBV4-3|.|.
CASSQDSIAGARGYNEQFF
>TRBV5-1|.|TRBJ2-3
CASSSTPTDTRYF
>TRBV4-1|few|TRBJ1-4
CASSQGRGTGGEKLFF
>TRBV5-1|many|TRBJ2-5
CASSLVAGGDETQYF
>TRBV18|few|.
CASSPKDRYNEQFF
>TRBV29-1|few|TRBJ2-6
CSVIRAGNSGANVLTF
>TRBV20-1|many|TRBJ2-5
CSATSYNQETQYF
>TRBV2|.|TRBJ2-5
CASSGGTRAETQYF
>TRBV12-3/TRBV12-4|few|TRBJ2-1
CASSLGGRAEPDF
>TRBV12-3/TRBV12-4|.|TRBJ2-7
CASTPGGPQAYEQYF
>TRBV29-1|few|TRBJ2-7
CSGYKTSGRWDEQYF
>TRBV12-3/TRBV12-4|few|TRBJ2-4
CASSSGRKNIQYF
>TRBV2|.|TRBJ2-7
CASSESWLAGKYEQYF
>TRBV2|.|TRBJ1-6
CASIEDRGTVYNSPLHF
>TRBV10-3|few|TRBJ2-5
CAISLRGETQYF
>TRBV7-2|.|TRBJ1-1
CASSLTGGANTEAFF
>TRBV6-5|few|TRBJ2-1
CASRNRDPYNEQFF
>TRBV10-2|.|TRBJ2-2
CASSERLPVTGELFF
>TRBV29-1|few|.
CSVEKGQGFPYEQYF
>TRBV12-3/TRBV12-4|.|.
CASSLAGRHGNEQFF
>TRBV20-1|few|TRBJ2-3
CSARATDTQYF
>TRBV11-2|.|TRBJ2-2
CASSSRVDRAGGELFF
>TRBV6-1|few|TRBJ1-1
CASRRQGLRAFF
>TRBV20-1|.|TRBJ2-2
CSARDDRVDTGELFF
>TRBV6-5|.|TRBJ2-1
CASSALEFNEQFF
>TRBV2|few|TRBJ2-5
CASSSGLARRETQYF